The entry below gives a single T cell receptor (beta chain) sequence along with its context. The sample belongs to a study of blood T cell repertoires in COVID-19. TCRdb keeps only in-frame clones here, not all; method: immunoSEQ multiplex PCR. This table holds about 180,000 clones, approximately 79% found once. The CDR3 is 16 residues long. The ends lost 0 bases at V and 6 bases at J; junction bases unmatched: 3. CDR1 is SGDLS and CDR2 is YYNGEE in the germline V gene. The gene calls are TRBV9 and TRBJ2-2; 12 bases line up with TRBD2. This TCR was recovered from an older woman with acute or convalescent COVID-19. The sequenced material came from peripheral blood. CDR3 protein: CASSVVASGRAGELFF. CDR3 in DNA: TGTGCCAGCAGCGTAGTGGCTAGCGGGAGGGCCGGGGAGCTGTTTTTT.